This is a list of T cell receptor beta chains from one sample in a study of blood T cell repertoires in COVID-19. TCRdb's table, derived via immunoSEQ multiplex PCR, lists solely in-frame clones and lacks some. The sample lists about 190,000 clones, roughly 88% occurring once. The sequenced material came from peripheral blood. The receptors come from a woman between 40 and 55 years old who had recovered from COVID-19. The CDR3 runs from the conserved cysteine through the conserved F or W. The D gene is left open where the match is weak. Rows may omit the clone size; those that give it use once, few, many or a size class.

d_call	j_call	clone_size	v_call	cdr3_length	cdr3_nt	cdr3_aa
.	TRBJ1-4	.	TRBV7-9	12	TGTGCCAGCAGCTTAGGGACAGAAAAACTGTTTTTT	CASSLGTEKLFF
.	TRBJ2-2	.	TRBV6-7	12	TGTGCCAGCAGTTACGGCTCCGGGGAGCTGTTTTTT	CASSYGSGELFF
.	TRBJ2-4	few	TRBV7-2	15	TGTGCCAGCAGCTTTGGAACAGGGTCCCAAAACATTCAGTACTTC	CASSFGTGSQNIQYF
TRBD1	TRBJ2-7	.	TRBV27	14	TGTGCCAGCGCCCGGGACAGGGGCTCCTACGAGCAGTACTTC	CASARDRGSYEQYF
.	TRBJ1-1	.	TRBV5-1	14	TGCGCCAGCAGCCACGGGAGCGTAAACACTGAAGCTTTCTTT	CASSHGSVNTEAFF
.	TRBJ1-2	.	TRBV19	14	TGTGCCAGTAGTATTGGGTCCGGAGCGATCGGCTACACCTTC	CASSIGSGAIGYTF
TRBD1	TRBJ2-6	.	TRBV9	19	TGTGCCAGCAGCACCGGACAGGGGCCTTCTAGCTCTGGGGCCAACGTCCTGACTTTC	CASSTGQGPSSSGANVLTF
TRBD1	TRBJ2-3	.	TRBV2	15	TGTGCCAGCAGTGAATCGAGACAGGGGGCAGATACGCAGTATTTT	CASSESRQGADTQYF
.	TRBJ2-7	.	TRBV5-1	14	TGCGCCAGCAGCTTGGCGCCAGGGGATTACGAGCAGTACTTC	CASSLAPGDYEQYF
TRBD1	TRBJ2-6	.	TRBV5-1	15	TGCGCCAGCAGCAGTGACAGGGAGGGGGCCAACGTCCTGACTTTC	CASSSDREGANVLTF
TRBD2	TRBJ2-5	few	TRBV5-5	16	TGTGCCAGCAGCTTGGGTGCACTAGCGGACCAAGAGACCCAGTACTTC	CASSLGALADQETQYF
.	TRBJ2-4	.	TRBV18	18	TGTGCCAGCTCACCGGGACTAAGGGGGGCGTTAGCCAAAAACATTCAGTACTTC	CASSPGLRGALAKNIQYF
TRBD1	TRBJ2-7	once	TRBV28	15	TGTGCCAGCAGTTTATATCACAGGGGGCTTTCCGAGCAGTACTTC	CASSLYHRGLSEQYF
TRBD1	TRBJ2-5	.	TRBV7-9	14	TGTGCCAGCAGCTCAACAGGGGGACTAGAGACCCAGTACTTC	CASSSTGGLETQYF
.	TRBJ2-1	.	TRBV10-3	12	TGTGCCACCCGGGGGTCCTACAATGAGCAGTTCTTC	CATRGSYNEQFF
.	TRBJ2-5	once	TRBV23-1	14	TGCGCCAGCAGTCAATCTTGGGCAGAGGAGACCCAGTACTTC	CASSQSWAEETQYF
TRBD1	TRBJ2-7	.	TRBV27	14	TGTGCCAGCCGCCGGACAGGGAGTACCTACGAGCAGTACTTC	CASRRTGSTYEQYF
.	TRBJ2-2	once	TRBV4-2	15	TGTGCCAGCAGCCAAGATAGTAGCGGAACCGGGGAGCTGTTTTTT	CASSQDSSGTGELFF
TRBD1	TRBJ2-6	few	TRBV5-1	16	TGCGCCAGCAGCCCTGGGACAGCTCTGGGGGCCAACGTCCTGACTTTC	CASSPGTALGANVLTF
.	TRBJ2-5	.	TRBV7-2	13	TGTGCCAGCAGCCCGCTCCAACCAGCGGACCAGTACTTC	CASSPLQPADQYF
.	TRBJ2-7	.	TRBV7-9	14	TGTGCCAGCAGCTTTCGCGGGGTCCCCTACGAGCAGTACTTC	CASSFRGVPYEQYF
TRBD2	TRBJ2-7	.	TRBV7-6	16	TGTGCCAGCAGCTCCGGACTAGCGGAGGGTTTCTACGAGCAGTACTTC	CASSSGLAEGFYEQYF
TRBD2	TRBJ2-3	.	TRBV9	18	TGTGCCAGCAGCGATACCGGGACTAGCGGGATGTCCCCAGATACGCAGTATTTT	CASSDTGTSGMSPDTQYF
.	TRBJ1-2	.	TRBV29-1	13	TGCAGCGTTCAAGGCGGAGCTAACTATGGCTACACCTTC	CSVQGGANYGYTF
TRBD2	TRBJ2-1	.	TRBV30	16	TGTGCCTGGAGTGTACCCCTTAGCGGGAGGGCCAATGAGCAGTTCTTC	CAWSVPLSGRANEQFF
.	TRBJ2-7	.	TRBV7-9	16	TGTGCCAGCAGCTCCGGAGGTGGACAGAAGATCTACGAGCAGTACTTC	CASSSGGGQKIYEQYF
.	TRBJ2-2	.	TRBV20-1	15	TGCAGTGCTAGTGTTTTGTCCGGGAACACCGGGGAGCTGTTTTTT	CSASVLSGNTGELFF
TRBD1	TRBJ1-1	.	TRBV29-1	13	TGCAGCGTTGACAGTCAGGGGGACACTGAAGCTTTCTTT	CSVDSQGDTEAFF
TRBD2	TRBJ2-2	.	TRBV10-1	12	TGCGCCCGCGGGGGAGGGACCGGGGAGCTGTTTTTT	CARGGGTGELFF
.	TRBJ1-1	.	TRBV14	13	TGTGCCAGCAGCCAAGGACAGAACACTGAAGCTTTCTTT	CASSQGQNTEAFF
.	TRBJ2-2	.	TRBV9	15	TGTGCCAGCAGCGTAGCTTCGGGAGCCGACGGGGAGCTGTTTTTT	CASSVASGADGELFF
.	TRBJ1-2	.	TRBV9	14	TGTGCCAGCAGCGCACAAGTGGGCGGGTATGGCTACACCTTC	CASSAQVGGYGYTF
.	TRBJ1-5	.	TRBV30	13	TGTGCCTGGAGTGCCAGGGGAGACCAGCCCCAGCATTTT	CAWSARGDQPQHF
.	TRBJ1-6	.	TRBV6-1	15	TGTGCCAGCAGTGAAGAATCGCGGCTGTATTCACCCCTCCACTTT	CASSEESRLYSPLHF
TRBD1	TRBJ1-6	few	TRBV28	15	TGTGCCAGCAGTCTCTCCGGGACAGGGGATTCACCCCTCCACTTT	CASSLSGTGDSPLHF
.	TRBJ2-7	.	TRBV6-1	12	TGTGCCAGCAGTGAAGCCTCGGCGGGAAAGTACTTC	CASSEASAGKYF
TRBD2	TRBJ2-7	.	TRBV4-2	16	TGTGCCAGCAGCCAAGATCTCGGACTAGCGCCCTACGAGCAGTACTTC	CASSQDLGLAPYEQYF
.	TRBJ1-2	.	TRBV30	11	TGTGCCTGGAGTGTAGGCGGGGATTCGACCTTC	CAWSVGGDSTF
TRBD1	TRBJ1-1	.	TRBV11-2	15	TGTGCCAGCAGCTTCAAGAGACAGGGGAACACTGAAGCTTTCTTT	CASSFKRQGNTEAFF
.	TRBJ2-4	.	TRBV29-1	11	TGCAGCGCCGGCAGGGGAAACATTCAGTACTTC	CSAGRGNIQYF
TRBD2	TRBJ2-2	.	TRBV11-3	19	TGTGCCAGCAGCTTAGCCTTAGGGCTAGCGGGAGGTAACACCGGGGAGCTGTTTTTT	CASSLALGLAGGNTGELFF
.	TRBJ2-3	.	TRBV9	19	TGTGCCAGCAGCCCTAGTGGGAAGGGGGCTAGCGGGTCCACAGATACGCAGTATTTT	CASSPSGKGASGSTDTQYF
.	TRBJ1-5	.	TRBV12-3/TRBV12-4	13	TGTGCCAGCAGATCCCTGACAGATCAGCCCCAGCATTTT	CASRSLTDQPQHF
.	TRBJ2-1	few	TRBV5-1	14	TGCGCCAGCAGCCTAGGAGGTGTCGACAATGAGCAGTTCTTC	CASSLGGVDNEQFF
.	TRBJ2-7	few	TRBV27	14	TGTGCCAGCAGTTTACGGGGAGCGGGCTACGAGCAGTACTTC	CASSLRGAGYEQYF
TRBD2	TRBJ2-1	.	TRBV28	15	TGTGCCAGCAGCAAGGGACTAGCGGGTAACAATGAGCAGTTCTTC	CASSKGLAGNNEQFF
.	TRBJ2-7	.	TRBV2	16	TGTGCCAGCAGTGGGGGGGGGCTTTACGGCTCCTACGAGCAGTACTTC	CASSGGGLYGSYEQYF
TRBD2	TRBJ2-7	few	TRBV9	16	TGTGCCAGCAGCGTCGACCCGGAGACTAGCGGGAACGAGCAGTACTTC	CASSVDPETSGNEQYF
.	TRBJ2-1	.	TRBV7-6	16	TGTGCCAGCAGCCTAGCCCCACAGGGAGGGCCGAATGAGCAGTTCTTC	CASSLAPQGGPNEQFF
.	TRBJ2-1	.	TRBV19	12	TGTGCCAGTAGTGCCTCGGTGGGCGAGCAGTTCTTC	CASSASVGEQFF
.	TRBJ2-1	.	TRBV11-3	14	TGTGCCAGCAGCGGGAGCGGGTTCTACAATGAGCAGTTCTTC	CASSGSGFYNEQFF
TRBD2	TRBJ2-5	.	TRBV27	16	TGTGCCAGCAGTTTGAGTAGCGGGATCAAGCGAGAGACCCAGTACTTC	CASSLSSGIKRETQYF
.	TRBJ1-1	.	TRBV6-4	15	TGTGCCAGCAGCGGAAAGGGGGGGCCCGAGACTGAAGCTTTCTTT	CASSGKGGPETEAFF
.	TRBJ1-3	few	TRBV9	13	TGTGCCAGCGGAACAGGGAATGGAAACACCATATATTTT	CASGTGNGNTIYF
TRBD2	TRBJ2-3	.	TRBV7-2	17	TGTGCCAGCAGCCCCAGTGGGGGAGGGCCTTCTGCGGATACGCAGTATTTT	CASSPSGGGPSADTQYF
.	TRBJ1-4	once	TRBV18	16	TGTGCCAGCTCACCTGGGACACCTGCCGAGGGTGGAAAACTGTTTTTT	CASSPGTPAEGGKLFF
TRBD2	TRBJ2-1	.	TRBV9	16	TGTGCCAGCAGCGTCGGGGGGTTGTCCTCCTACAATGAGCAGTTCTTC	CASSVGGLSSYNEQFF